This T cell receptor (beta chain) was documented in a study of cytomegalovirus exposure and HLA in healthy donors. Study-wide results and caveats: CMV serostatus alone was available as immune exposure information.

Comments on this clone: Its matching antigen is unknown.

Both 60 Vbeta primers and 13 Jbeta primers went into the PCR. Clones were sequenced by immunoSEQ multiplex PCR, and TCRdb holds only the in-frame ones, with some missing. This table holds tens of thousands of clones, around 77% found once. Germline CDR1 SGHRS, CDR2 YFSETQ. Trimming at V came to 3 bases and at J to 2 bases, leaving 8 bases not matched to a gene. The CDR3 length is 17 residues. V usage is TRBV5-1 and J usage is TRBJ2-2; 9 nucleotides line up with TRBD1. This clonotype originated in a man under 40 in good health and CMV-seronegative. Source material: PBMCs. CDR3 amino acids: CASSSPPGQGNTGELFF. CDR3 DNA: TGCGCCAGCAGCTCTCCCCCGGGACAGGGAAACACCGGGGAGCTGTTTTTT.